The clone carrying this T cell receptor (beta chain) showed up just a few times. Its antigen is not identified. Germline V CDR1 and CDR2: MDHEN, SYDVKM. J was trimmed by 2 bases and V by 7 bases; bases with no gene match: 13. This CDR3 has 16 amino acids. The sample is drawn from a study of T cell responses to AZD1222 COVID-19 vaccine. Data came from immunoSEQ multiplex PCR; TCRdb stores just in-frame clones and leaves some out. This table has 150,000 or so clones, around 90% appearing once. The study, taken as a whole, reports: The reported proportion of spike-specific TCRs targeting unmutated variant regions was nearly half. In all cases, repertoires were sampled only after the peak T cell response. Increased Spike-specific TCR breadth and depth were observed after two AZD1222 doses.

The sequence was collected from an adult in good health. The chain recombines TRBV28 with TRBJ2-7, with 8 bases identical to TRBD2. The sample was peripheral blood, taken on day 0 of AZD1222 vaccination. CDR3 nucleotide sequence: TGTGCCAGCAAAGAGGGACCTAGCGGGCCTGCCTACGAGCAGTACTTC. This translates into CASKEGPSGPAYEQYF.